These T cell receptor beta chains were read from a single sample in a study of blood T cell repertoires in COVID-19. Using immunoSEQ multiplex PCR, the repertoire was profiled, and TCRdb retains in-frame clones only, with some absent. This table has over 100,000 clones, 65% to 90% appearing once. The sample taken for sequencing was peripheral blood. The receptors stem from a woman in her sixties or seventies with active or convalescent COVID-19. Both conserved end residues are part of each CDR3.

CDR3 length,V gene,CDR3 protein
15,TRBV13,CASSSWTGTGGGYTF
14,TRBV5-4,CTSSLDTEIYGYTF
14,TRBV5-8,CASSVGQPYNEQFF
15,TRBV6-6,CASSVLGGAQETQYF
14,TRBV6-1,CASSEMDRYNEQFF
16,TRBV5-1,CASSLTGQGRTTEAFF
18,TRBV28,CASSLKILAGGVYNEQFF
16,TRBV19,CASSSTSGRGTDTQYF
13,TRBV5-4,CAVGREHTDTQYF
16,TRBV4-1,CASSQIARDRYNEQFF
15,TRBV2,CASSPRGQLNQPQHF